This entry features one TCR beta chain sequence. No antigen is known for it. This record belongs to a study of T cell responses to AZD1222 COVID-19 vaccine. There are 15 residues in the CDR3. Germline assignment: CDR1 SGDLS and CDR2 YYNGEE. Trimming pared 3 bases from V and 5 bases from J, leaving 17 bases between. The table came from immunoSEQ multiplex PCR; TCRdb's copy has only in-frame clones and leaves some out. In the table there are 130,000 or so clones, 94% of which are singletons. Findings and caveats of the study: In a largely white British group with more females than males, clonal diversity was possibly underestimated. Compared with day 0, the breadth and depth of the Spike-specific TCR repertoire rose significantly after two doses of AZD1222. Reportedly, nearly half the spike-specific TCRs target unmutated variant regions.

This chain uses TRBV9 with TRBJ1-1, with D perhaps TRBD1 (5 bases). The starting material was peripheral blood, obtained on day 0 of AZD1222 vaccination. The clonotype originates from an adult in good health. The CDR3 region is CASSAQGRGVTEAFF. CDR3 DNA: TGTGCCAGCAGCGCCCAGGGACGAGGGGTTACTGAAGCTTTCTTT. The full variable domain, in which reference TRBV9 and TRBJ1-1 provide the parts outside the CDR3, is DSGVTQTPKHLITATGQRVTLRCSPRSGDLSVYWYQQSLDQGLQFLIQYYNGEERAKGNILERFSAQQFPDLHSELNLSSLELGDSALYFCASSAQGRGVTEAFFGQGTRLTVV.